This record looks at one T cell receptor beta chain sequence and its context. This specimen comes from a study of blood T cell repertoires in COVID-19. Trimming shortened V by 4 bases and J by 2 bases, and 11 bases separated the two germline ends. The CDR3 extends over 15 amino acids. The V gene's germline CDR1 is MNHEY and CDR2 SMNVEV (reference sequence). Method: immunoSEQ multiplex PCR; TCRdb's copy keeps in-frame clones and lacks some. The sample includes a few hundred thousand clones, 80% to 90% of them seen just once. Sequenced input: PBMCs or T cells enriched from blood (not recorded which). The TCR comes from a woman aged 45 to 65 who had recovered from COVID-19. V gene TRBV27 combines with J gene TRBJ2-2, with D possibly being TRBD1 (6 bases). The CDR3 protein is CASSSWTANTGELFF. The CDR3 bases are TGTGCCAGCAGTTCTTGGACAGCCAACACCGGGGAGCTGTTTTTT.